These 16 T cell receptor beta chains share one sample of origin, sequenced in a study of T cell responses to AZD1222 COVID-19 vaccine. Some clones are missing from TCRdb's copy, which holds only in-frame ones; the method was immunoSEQ multiplex PCR. The data show approximately 140,000 clones, roughly nine tenths seen once. This material consisted of peripheral blood, taken 28 days after the second AZD1222 dose. The receptors come from an adult who received the AZD1222 COVID-19 vaccine.

V gene TRBV3-1 (or the pseudogene TRBV3-2) combines with J gene TRBJ2-3, with TRBD1 matching over 9 bases. The CDR3 has 14 amino acids. The germline CDR1 and CDR2 sequences are LGHDT and YNNKEL (reference sequence). V gave up 1 base and J gave up 4 bases; unmatched junction bases: 0. CDR3 sequence reads: CASSQGQGADTQYF. CDR3 DNA: TGTGCCAGCAGCCAAGGACAGGGGGCAGATACGCAGTATTTT.

The genes are TRBV5-8 and TRBJ1-1, with D possibly being TRBD1 (5 bases). Germline V CDR1 and CDR2: SGHTS, YDEGEE. CDR3 size: 14 residues. The germline V and J ends were trimmed by 5 bases and 2 bases, with 13 bases remaining between them. The CDR3, as DNA: TGTGCCAGCAGGGTGACAGCTGGAAACACTGAAGCTTTCTTT. This encodes CASRVTAGNTEAFF. Drawing the rest from reference TRBV5-8 and TRBJ1-1, the complete variable domain is EAGVTQSPTHLIKTRGQQATLRCSPISGHTSVYWYQQALGLGLQFLLWYDEGEERNRGNFPPRFSGRQFPNYSSELNVNALELEDSALYLCASRVTAGNTEAFFGQGTRLTVV.

The CDR3 coding sequence is TGCGCCAGCAGCCAGCCGGGACTAGCGGGAGGTATAGGGGTTAGCACAGATACGCAGTATTTT. The encoded protein is CASSQPGLAGGIGVSTDTQYF. The chain joins TRBV4-1 to TRBJ2-3; TRBD2 matches at 15 bases. CDR3 length: 21 residues. Germline V lookup: CDR1 MGHRA, CDR2 YSYEKL. V gave up 3 bases and J gave up 0 bases; unmatched junction bases: 13.

The rearrangement links TRBV2 to TRBJ1-2; 7 positions match TRBD1. Germline lookup yields CDR1 SNHLY and CDR2 FYNNEI. This CDR3 region has 12 residues. V lost 8 bases and J lost 8; bases outside the gene matches: 8. CDR3: CASGGTVPGYTF. The CDR3 DNA is TGTGCCAGCGGGGGGACAGTCCCCGGCTACACCTTC.

This chain links TRBV19 with TRBJ2-2; maybe TRBD2 (5 bases). Germline V CDR1 and CDR2: LNHDA, SQIVND (reference sequence). Trimming pared 10 bases from V and 4 bases from J, leaving 13 bases between. This CDR3 region has 13 residues. For the CDR3, the DNA is TGTGCCACCGGGGTGGTCGTCACCGGGGAGCTGTTTTTT. As protein: CATGVVVTGELFF.

V and J are TRBV5-8 and TRBJ2-1; D not resolved. The CDR3 is made up of 12 amino acids. Per germline, CDR1 SGHTS and CDR2 YDEGEE. Trimming stripped 0 bases from V and 10 bases from J, with 8 bases between. This CDR3 is CASSLDPQEQFF. For the CDR3, the DNA is TGTGCCAGCAGCTTGGATCCCCAGGAGCAGTTCTTC.

The gene calls are TRBV9 and TRBJ2-3; TRBD2 aligns across 8 bases. The V segment lost 4 bases and the J segment 1 base; nucleotides outside the gene matches: 8. CDR1 is SGDLS and CDR2 is YYNGEE in the germline V gene. This CDR3 is built from 16 residues. This CDR3 is CASSPFGRAGTDTQYF. The DNA for the CDR3 is TGTGCCAGCAGCCCCTTCGGGAGGGCCGGCACAGATACGCAGTATTTT.

The gene calls are TRBV6-5 and TRBJ2-7; TRBD2 might be the D (5 bases). Germline values: CDR1 MNHEY, CDR2 SVGAGI. This CDR3 comprises 15 residues. V was shortened by 6 bases and J by 2 bases, with 17 bases between the two germline ends. The CDR3 DNA follows: TGTGCCAGCAGGCTAGGGAGCGCCCCTACCTACGAGCAGTACTTC. It translates to CASRLGSAPTYEQYF.

The gene calls are TRBV14 and TRBJ1-1; TRBD1 matches 7 bases. The CDR3 is 16 residues long. CDR1 is SGHDN, CDR2 FVKESK, per germline. V was clipped by 3 bases and J by 0 bases; unmatched bases: 7. The CDR3 protein is CASSQGTARMNTEAFF. DNA for the CDR3: TGTGCCAGCAGCCAGGGGACAGCGCGCATGAACACTGAAGCTTTCTTT.

The chain links TRBV29-1 to TRBJ2-5, with D tentatively TRBD1 or TRBD2 (5 bases each). CDR1 and CDR2 (germline): SQVTM, ANQGSEA. The ends were cut back, 1 base at V and 2 bases at J, with 17 bases in the middle. The CDR3 spans 16 residues. The CDR3 here is CSVEVGELGEQETQYF. CDR3 bases: TGCAGCGTTGAAGTTGGGGAGCTGGGGGAGCAAGAGACCCAGTACTTC.

The chain carries TRBV25-1 and TRBJ1-2; D is possibly TRBD1 (5 bases). V dropped 7 bases and J dropped 8 bases, with 20 bases sitting between them. The germline V gene has CDR1 MGHDK and CDR2 SYGVNS. This CDR3 spans 14 amino acids. The CDR3 DNA follows: TGTGCCAGCACCAACCCAGGGATAGGTGGAGGCTACACCTTC. Protein product: CASTNPGIGGGYTF.

This CDR3 is CATSDTGVSTDTQYF. The CDR3 DNA is TGTGCCACCAGTGATACAGGCGTGAGCACAGATACGCAGTATTTT. The J gene is TRBJ2-3, the V gene TRBV24-1; D may be TRBD1 (5 bases). This CDR3 spans 15 amino acids. Germline CDR1 reads KGHDR; CDR2 reads SFDVKD. Trimming left V 3 bases short and J 0 bases short, with 9 bases between.

The chain links TRBV19 to TRBJ2-5; D not certain. V lost 3 bases, J lost 5 bases, and 16 bases lay in between. Looked up from germline, CDR1 is LNHDA and CDR2 is SQIVND (reference sequence). The CDR3 totals 15 residues. The CDR3 region is CASSMGRTSRETQYF. For the CDR3, the DNA is TGTGCCAGTAGTATGGGCAGAACCTCCCGGGAGACCCAGTACTTC.

The genes are TRBV28 and TRBJ2-7, with D perhaps matching TRBD1 or TRBD2 (6 bases each). Germline CDR1 MDHEN, CDR2 SYDVKM. V was cut by 5 bases and J by 6 bases, with 17 bases left in between. The CDR3 totals 14 residues. The CDR3 nucleotides are TGTGCCAGCAGTGCGCCTAGGGGGGAGGTCGAGCAGTACTTC. It yields the protein CASSAPRGEVEQYF.

The gene calls are TRBV19 and TRBJ2-1; D gene uncertain. There are 15 residues in the CDR3. In germline, CDR1 is LNHDA, CDR2 SQIVND (reference sequence). Between the trimmed V and J ends, which lost 5 bases and 9 bases, there was a span of 20 bases. The CDR3 region is CASSPSHLGEAEQFF. The CDR3 DNA reads as TGTGCCAGTAGTCCCTCCCACTTAGGAGAGGCTGAGCAGTTCTTC.

This rearrangement joins TRBV4-2 to TRBJ1-5; 7 bases are shared with TRBD1. There are 14 residues in the CDR3. With 3 bases clipped from V and 5 bases from J, the junction kept 4 bases outside the gene matches. The V gene's germline CDR1 is LGHNA and CDR2 YNFKEQ. The CDR3 region has the DNA TGTGCCAGCAGCCAGGAGGGGGCCCATCAGCCCCAGCATTTT. As protein: CASSQEGAHQPQHF.